This TCR beta chain derives from a study of shared clonotypes between healthy human individuals. CDR1 is MGHRA and CDR2 is YSYEKL in the germline V gene. The CDR3 sequence is 12 residues long. The germline V and J ends were trimmed by 5 bases and 6 bases, with 10 bases remaining between them. Method: immunoSEQ multiplex PCR; TCRdb's copy keeps in-frame clones and lacks some. The repertoire holds about 2.5 million clones, with around 90% as singletons. The chain recombines TRBV4-1 with TRBJ2-5, with D tentatively TRBD1 or TRBD2 (5 bases each). The sequence was obtained from a man between 18 and 29 years old in good health. Some clones in this sample may be carry-over from other donors' samples. The material sequenced was naive CD4+ T cells from PBMCs. Subset reported: CD45RA+ positively selected. CDR3: CASSSGPQTQYF. CDR3 DNA sequence: TGCGCCAGCAGCTCGGGACCCCAGACCCAGTACTTC.